This entry lists 25 T cell receptor beta chains sequenced from one sample in a study of T cells in localized non-small cell lung cancer. Method: immunoSEQ multiplex PCR; TCRdb's copy keeps in-frame clones and lacks some. Of over 70,000 clones in the sample, approximately 87% are singletons; the top ten hold roughly a fifth. Sample: peripheral blood, taken before any cancer treatment. The receptor set was obtained from a male donor at least 60 years old with stage III squamous cell lung carcinoma.

The rearrangement joins TRBV6-5 to TRBJ2-5; D is unclear. Germline V lookup: CDR1 MNHEY, CDR2 SVGAGI. Trimming left V 3 bases short and J 0 bases short, with 5 bases between. The CDR3 is 13 amino acids. CDR3 in DNA: TGTGCCAGCAGTTATGAGTACCAAGAGACCCAGTACTTC. Its translation is CASSYEYQETQYF.

This clone was picked up one time. V is TRBV18 and J is TRBJ1-4; D may be TRBD1 (6 bases). The CDR3 has 14 residues. Germline V gives CDR1 KGHSH, CDR2 LQKENI. V was cut by 4 bases and J by 4 bases, with 10 bases left in between. The CDR3 nucleotides read TGTGCCAGCTCACTGACAGGACATAATGAAAAACTGTTTTTT. It encodes CASSLTGHNEKLFF.

The rearrangement uses TRBV6-5 and TRBJ1-1, with D perhaps TRBD1 (5 bases). In germline, CDR1 is MNHEY, CDR2 SVGAGI. V shed 8 bases and J shed 6 bases, with 13 bases lying between them. The CDR3 contains 12 residues. CDR3 sequence (DNA): TGTGCCAGCCGGGAAGGGGTAGCTGAAGCTTTCTTT. It codes for CASREGVAEAFF.

The chain recombines TRBV6-6 with TRBJ2-3; tentative D call: TRBD1 (6 bases). The V gene lost 8 bases and the J gene lost 2 bases, with 11 bases spanning the gap. This CDR3 spans 13 amino acids. Germline lookup yields CDR1 MNHNY and CDR2 SVGAGI (reference sequence). The CDR3 reads CASRGGSTDTQYF. CDR3 sequence (DNA): TGTGCCAGCCGAGGGGGTTCCACAGATACGCAGTATTTT.

The chain joins TRBV5-6 to TRBJ2-7; D remains unclear. Germline values: CDR1 SGHDT, CDR2 YYEEEE. Trimming cost V 1 base and J 2 bases, with 10 bases left between them. The CDR3 runs 14 residues. CDR3 amino acids: CASSLYQSTYEQYF. DNA for the CDR3: TGTGCCAGCAGCTTGTACCAGAGCACCTACGAGCAGTACTTC.

This chain links TRBV7-2 with TRBJ1-4; D remains ambiguous. Germline-derived CDR1 and CDR2 are SGHTA and FQGNSA. V gave up 0 bases and J gave up 0 bases, with 2 bases separating them. The CDR3 consists of 14 residues. The chain's CDR3 is CASSLASTNEKLFF. Here the CDR3 DNA reads TGTGCCAGCAGCTTAGCTTCAACTAATGAAAAACTGTTTTTT.

This chain links TRBV6-1 with TRBJ1-5; D is unclear. Germline V gene sequence: CDR1 MNHNS, CDR2 SASEGT. The CDR3 consists of 14 residues. With 5 bases removed from V and 1 base from J, the gap between germline ends came to 9 bases. The CDR3 nucleotides are TGTGCCAGCAGTCCTAAGGTGAGCAATCAGCCCCAGCATTTT. Amino acids: CASSPKVSNQPQHF.

This rearrangement joins TRBV14 to TRBJ1-1; 7 bases line up with TRBD1. This CDR3 is 12 amino acids long. Germline lookup yields CDR1 SGHDN and CDR2 FVKESK. Trimming took 3 bases from V and 11 from J; bases not matched to a gene: 6. The CDR3, as DNA: TGTGCCAGCAGCCACGACAGGGTACCCGCTTTCTTT. Encoded protein: CASSHDRVPAFF.

The chain recombines TRBV6-6 with TRBJ1-1, with D possibly TRBD1 on 5 matching bases. CDR1 MNHNY and CDR2 SVGAGI come from the germline V gene (reference sequence). Between the trimmed V and J ends, which lost 8 bases and 1 base, there was a span of 17 bases. The CDR3 is 15 residues long. The CDR3 here is CASPLKGVGNTEAFF. As DNA, the CDR3 is TGTGCCAGCCCCTTGAAAGGGGTTGGGAACACTGAAGCTTTCTTT.

The chain combines TRBV7-2 with TRBJ1-2, with 7 bases identical to TRBD1. Germline V lookup: CDR1 SGHTA, CDR2 FQGNSA. The CDR3 has 13 residues. J lost 8 bases, V lost 2 bases, and 5 bases had no gene match. CDR3 nucleotide sequence: TGTGCCAGCAGCTTACCAGGGGGTATAGGCTACACCTTC. It codes for CASSLPGGIGYTF. Full variable domain (missing parts from reference TRBV7-2 and TRBJ1-2): GAGVSQSPSNKVTEKGKDVELRCDPISGHTALYWYRQSLGQGLEFLIYFQGNSAPDKSGLPSDRFSAERTGGSVSTLTIQRTQQEDSAVYLCASSLPGGIGYTFGSGTRLTVV.

The chain uses TRBV19 and TRBJ1-2; maybe TRBD1 (6 bases). Trimming shortened V by 6 bases and J by 9 bases, and 26 bases separated the two germline ends. The germline V gene has CDR1 LNHDA and CDR2 SQIVND (reference sequence). This CDR3 comprises 16 residues. The CDR3 reads CASSIGGADSVSRYTF. Here the CDR3 DNA reads TGTGCCAGTAGCATTGGGGGGGCGGACTCTGTCTCGCGCTACACCTTC.

The gene calls are TRBV2 and TRBJ2-5; D ambiguous. The CDR3 is 14 amino acids. Germline lookup yields CDR1 SNHLY and CDR2 FYNNEI. The germline V and J ends were trimmed by 6 bases and 5 bases, with 16 bases remaining between them. The CDR3 sequence: CASSPGLPRETQYF. CDR3 nucleotides: TGTGCCAGCAGCCCGGGTCTCCCGCGGGAGACCCAGTACTTC.

V and J are TRBV5-5 and TRBJ1-1; TRBD1 matches at 10 bases. The CDR3 extends over 15 amino acids. Germline V lookup: CDR1 SGHKS, CDR2 YYEKEE (reference sequence). The V gene end was trimmed by 3 bases and the J gene end by 3 bases; junction bases not matched to a gene: 5. The CDR3 DNA reads TGTGCCAGCAGCTGGGCGGGACAGGGGTACACTGAAGCTTTCTTT. This codes for CASSWAGQGYTEAFF.

This chain links TRBV7-2 with TRBJ1-1; D is unclear. CDR1 SGHTA and CDR2 FQGNSA come from the germline V gene. This CDR3 has 14 residues. The V gene lost 5 bases and the J gene lost 0 bases, with 10 bases spanning the gap. The CDR3 loop reads CASSTPPLNTEAFF. CDR3 in DNA: TGTGCCAGCAGCACGCCCCCGCTGAACACTGAAGCTTTCTTT.

The V gene is TRBV5-5, the J gene TRBJ1-3, with a tentative D call TRBD1 (5 bases). V dropped 4 bases and J dropped 4 bases, with 15 bases sitting between them. This CDR3 has 15 amino acids. Looked up from germline, CDR1 is SGHKS and CDR2 is YYEKEE (reference sequence). CDR3 sequence: CASSPIREKGNTIYF. The CDR3 DNA sequence: TGTGCCAGCAGCCCAATCAGGGAAAAGGGAAACACCATATATTTT.

This clone was observed a handful of times. The chain employs TRBV20-1 and TRBJ2-5, with no clear D. Germline CDR1 is DFQATT and CDR2 is SNEGSKA (reference sequence). This CDR3 is built from 11 residues. Deletions cut 6 bases from V and 4 bases from J, with 9 bases between. The CDR3 loop is CSAPKGETQYF. CDR3 sequence (DNA): TGCAGTGCCCCGAAGGGAGAGACCCAGTACTTC.

V gene TRBV23-1 combines with J gene TRBJ1-1, with D unclear. TRBV23-1 is assigned to the ORF class and has an uncertain function. The length of the CDR3 is 12 residues. Trimming stripped 11 bases from V and 4 bases from J, with 14 bases between. The CDR3 DNA reads TGCGCCCCCCATGGGGTGGGCACTGAAGCTTTCTTT. Encoded protein: CAPHGVGTEAFF.

This sequence joins TRBV10-2 and TRBJ2-7; D tentatively fits TRBD1 or TRBD2 (6 bases each). The V gene's germline CDR1 is WSHSY and CDR2 SAAADI. V was cut by 4 bases and J by 8 bases, with 21 bases left in between. The CDR3 spans 15 residues. The CDR3 loop is CASSGGAGPPTKQYF. CDR3 in DNA: TGCGCCAGCAGTGGGGGGGCGGGACCCCCTACGAAGCAGTACTTC.

This chain joins TRBV7-2 and TRBJ2-7; maybe TRBD2 (5 bases). From germline, CDR1 is SGHTA and CDR2 FQGNSA. CDR3 length equals 12 residues. Trimming cost V 2 bases and J 7 bases, with 9 bases left between them. The CDR3 DNA reads as TGTGCCAGCAGCTTAATGTGGGAGGAGCAGTACTTC. It codes for CASSLMWEEQYF.

The chain is built from TRBV11-1 and TRBJ1-1; no clear D. Trimming shortened V by 8 bases and J by 5 bases, and 15 bases separated the two germline ends. This CDR3 is 13 amino acids long. The germline CDR1 and CDR2 sequences are SGHAT and FQDESV (reference sequence). In nucleotides, the CDR3 is TGTGCCAGCGGAGCCCAAAGCGGAACTGAAGCTTTCTTT. Its translation: CASGAQSGTEAFF.

The chain joins TRBV2 to TRBJ1-5; D remains unclear. Germline CDR1 SNHLY, CDR2 FYNNEI. CDR3 length: 13 residues. V gave up 6 bases and J gave up 8 bases, with 14 bases separating them. The DNA of the CDR3 is TGTGCCAGCAGGGGCACACCCAAAGAGCCCCAGCATTTT. This translates into CASRGTPKEPQHF.

The chain links TRBV4-2 to TRBJ2-5; TRBD2 matches 14 bases. The CDR3 spans 16 residues. Germline CDR1 LGHNA, CDR2 YNFKEQ. V lost 3 bases and J lost 5; bases outside the gene matches: 5. CDR3 nucleotides: TGTGCCAGCAGCCAGACTAGCGGGGGGGGCTGGGAGACCCAGTACTTC. It translates to CASSQTSGGGWETQYF.

The chain employs TRBV7-3 and TRBJ2-7; TRBD2 aligns across 11 bases. Per germline, CDR1 SGHTA and CDR2 FQGTGA. With 2 bases clipped from V and 6 bases from J, the junction kept 9 bases outside the gene matches. This CDR3 spans 16 amino acids. This CDR3 is CASSLLSPLAGGEQYF. CDR3 DNA: TGTGCCAGCAGCTTACTCTCTCCCCTAGCGGGGGGCGAGCAGTACTTC.

This clone appeared once. Additional DNA sequences in this sample encode the identical CDR3. V usage is TRBV5-1 and J usage is TRBJ1-1; TRBD1 matches at 9 bases. The length of the CDR3 is 15 residues. Germline CDR1 is SGHRS and CDR2 is YFSETQ. With V trimmed by 0 bases and J by 5 bases, 5 bases remained unmatched. The CDR3 DNA sequence: TGCGCCAGCAGCTTGGAGGGACAGGGAAATACTGAAGCTTTCTTT. Its translation is CASSLEGQGNTEAFF.

CDR3 amino acids: CASSIYWAEGVTQPQHF. CDR3 nucleotides: TGTGCCAGCAGTATTTATTGGGCAGAAGGAGTGACTCAGCCCCAGCATTTT. The chain carries TRBV27 and TRBJ1-5; D call uncertain. The V and J ends lost 5 bases and 6 bases respectively, with 23 bases between them. Germline CDR1 MNHEY, CDR2 SMNVEV (reference sequence). The CDR3 length is 17 residues.